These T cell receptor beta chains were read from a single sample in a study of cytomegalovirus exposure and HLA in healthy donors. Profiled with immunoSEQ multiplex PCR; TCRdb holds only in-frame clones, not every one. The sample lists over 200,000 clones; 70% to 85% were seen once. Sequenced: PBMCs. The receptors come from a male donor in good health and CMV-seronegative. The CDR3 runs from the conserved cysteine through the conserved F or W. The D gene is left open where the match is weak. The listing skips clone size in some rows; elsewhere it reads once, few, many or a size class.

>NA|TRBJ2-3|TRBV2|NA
CASEPPGDTQYF
TGTGCCAGTGAACCTCCAGGGGATACGCAGTATTTT
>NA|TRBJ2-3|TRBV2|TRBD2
CASSGGLVTQTQYF
TGTGCCAGCAGTGGGGGACTAGTGACACAGACGCAGTATTTT
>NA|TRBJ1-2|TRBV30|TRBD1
CAWRKGQPNYGYTF
TGTGCCTGGAGGAAGGGACAGCCGAACTATGGCTACACCTTC
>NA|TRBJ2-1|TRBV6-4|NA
CASASELYNEQFF
TGTGCCAGCGCTAGCGAGCTTTACAATGAGCAGTTCTTC
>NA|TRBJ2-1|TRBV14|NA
CASSQDGSAYNEQFF
TGTGCCAGCAGCCAAGATGGGTCAGCGTACAATGAGCAGTTCTTC
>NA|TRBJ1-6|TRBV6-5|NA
CASSYGGDSPLHF
TGTGCCAGCAGTTACGGAGGGGACTCACCCCTCCACTTT
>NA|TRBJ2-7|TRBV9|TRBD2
CASSVESGSRYEQYF
TGTGCCAGCAGCGTAGAAAGCGGGAGTAGGTACGAGCAGTACTTC
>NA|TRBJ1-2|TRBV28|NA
CASSFAGAPHGYTF
TGTGCCAGCAGTTTCGCGGGGGCGCCCCATGGCTACACCTTC
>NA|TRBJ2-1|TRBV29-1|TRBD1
CSVEGQGAGNEQFF
TGCAGCGTTGAAGGACAGGGGGCGGGAAATGAGCAGTTCTTC
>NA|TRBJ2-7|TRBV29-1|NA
CSVALLGTAYEQYF
TGCAGCGTCGCCCTCCTGGGTACAGCCTACGAGCAGTACTTC
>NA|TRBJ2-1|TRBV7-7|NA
CASSPGIYNEQFF
TGTGCTAGCAGCCCCGGGATTTACAATGAGCAGTTCTTC
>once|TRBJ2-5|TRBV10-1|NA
CASSESFSGPVFQQETQYF
TGCGCCAGCAGTGAGTCGTTTAGCGGCCCTGTCTTTCAACAAGAGACCCAGTACTTC
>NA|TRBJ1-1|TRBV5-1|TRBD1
CASSSLQGRHTEAFF
TGCGCCAGCAGCTCCCTACAGGGGAGGCACACTGAAGCTTTCTTT
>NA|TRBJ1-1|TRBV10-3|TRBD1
CAISRGENTEAFF
TGTGCCATCAGCAGGGGGGAGAACACTGAAGCTTTCTTT
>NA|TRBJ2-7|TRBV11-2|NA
CASSLATGELYEQYF
TGTGCCAGCAGCTTAGCGACGGGAGAGTTATACGAGCAGTACTTC
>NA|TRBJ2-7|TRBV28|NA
CASSLARGVREQYF
TGTGCCAGCAGTTTAGCTCGCGGGGTGCGCGAGCAGTACTTC
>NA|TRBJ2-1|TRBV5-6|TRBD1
CASSLRDRVFNEQFF
TGTGCCAGCAGCTTGCGGGACAGGGTATTCAATGAGCAGTTCTTC
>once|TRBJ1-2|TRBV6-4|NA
CASSGGEGAGGYTF
TGTGCCAGCAGTGGGGGGGAAGGGGCAGGGGGCTACACCTTC
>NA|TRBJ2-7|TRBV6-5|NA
CASRESGSSSYEQYF
TGTGCCAGCAGGGAGAGCGGAAGCAGCTCCTACGAGCAGTACTTC
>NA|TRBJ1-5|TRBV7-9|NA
CASSGDRPINQPQHF
TGTGCCAGCAGCGGAGACAGGCCAATCAATCAGCCCCAGCATTTT
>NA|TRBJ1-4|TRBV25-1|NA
CASTPAGHATNEKLFF
TGTGCCAGCACCCCGGCGGGTCATGCAACTAATGAAAAACTGTTTTTT
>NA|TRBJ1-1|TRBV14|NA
CASSQDVSGLPRAFF
TGTGCCAGCAGCCAAGATGTCTCCGGTCTCCCGCGAGCTTTCTTT
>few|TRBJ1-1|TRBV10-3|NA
CAISESGQGMNTEAFF
TGTGCCATCAGTGAGTCAGGTCAGGGCATGAACACTGAAGCTTTCTTT
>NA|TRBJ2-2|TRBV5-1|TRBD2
CASSLGAGGPTGELFF
TGCGCCAGCAGCCTAGGAGCGGGAGGGCCAACAGGGGAGCTGTTTTTT
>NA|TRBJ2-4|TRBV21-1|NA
CASSKASGIQNIQYF
TGTGCCAGCAGCAAAGCATCAGGGATCCAAAACATTCAGTACTTC
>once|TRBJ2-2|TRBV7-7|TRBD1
CASSLATGATGELFF
TGTGCCAGCAGCTTAGCGACAGGGGCCACCGGGGAGCTGTTTTTT
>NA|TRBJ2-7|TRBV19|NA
CASTLPSTGPYYEQYF
TGTGCCAGTACCCTTCCCAGTACAGGCCCATACTACGAGCAGTACTTC
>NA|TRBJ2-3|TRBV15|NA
CATSRDYGGSTDTQYF
TGTGCCACCAGCAGGGACTACGGCGGCTCCACAGATACGCAGTATTTT
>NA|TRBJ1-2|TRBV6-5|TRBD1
CASSYSDRGSGYTF
TGTGCCAGCAGTTACTCGGACAGGGGAAGTGGCTACACCTTC
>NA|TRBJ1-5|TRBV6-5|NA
CASSYDSFQPQHF
TGTGCCAGCAGTTACGACAGTTTCCAGCCCCAGCATTTT
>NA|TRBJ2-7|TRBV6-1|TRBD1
CASSQTGTGLHEQYF
TGTGCCAGCAGCCAAACCGGGACAGGGCTCCACGAGCAGTACTTC
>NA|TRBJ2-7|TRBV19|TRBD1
CASSPGTGGFYEQYF
TGTGCCAGTAGCCCAGGGACAGGGGGCTTCTACGAGCAGTACTTC
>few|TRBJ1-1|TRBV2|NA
CASSGQRNTEAFF
TGTGCCAGCAGCGGACAGAGGAACACTGAAGCTTTCTTT
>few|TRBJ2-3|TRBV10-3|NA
CAISDAGFTDTQYF
TGTGCCATCAGTGATGCGGGCTTCACAGATACGCAGTATTTT
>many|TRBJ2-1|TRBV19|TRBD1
CASTPTGTGYNEQFF
TGTGCCAGCACCCCCACCGGGACAGGATACAATGAGCAGTTCTTC
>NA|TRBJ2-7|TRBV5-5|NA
CASSLSVQQYF
TGTGCCAGCAGCTTGTCCGTTCAGCAGTACTTC
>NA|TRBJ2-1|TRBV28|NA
CASSTPLGVNEQFF
TGTGCCAGCAGTACTCCGCTAGGGGTCAATGAGCAGTTCTTC
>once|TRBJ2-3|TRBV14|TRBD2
CAIPLETSGRPGDTQYF
TGTGCCATCCCTTTGGAGACTAGCGGGAGGCCGGGGGATACGCAGTATTTT
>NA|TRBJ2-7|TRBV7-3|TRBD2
CASSLGGRAGEQYF
TGTGCCAGCAGCTTGGGCGGGAGGGCGGGCGAGCAGTACTTC
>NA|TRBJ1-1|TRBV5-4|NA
CASSLAGLSGNTEAFF
TGTGCCAGCAGCTTGGCCGGGTTAAGTGGGAACACTGAAGCTTTCTTT
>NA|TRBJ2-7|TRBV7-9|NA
CASSSEGNGFYEQYF
TGTGCCAGCAGCTCAGAGGGAAACGGCTTTTACGAGCAGTACTTC
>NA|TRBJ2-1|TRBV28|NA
CATLRAGPYNEQFF
TGTGCCACCCTGAGGGCGGGGCCCTACAATGAGCAGTTCTTC
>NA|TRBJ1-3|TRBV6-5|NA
CASSYSSLSGNTIYF
TGTGCCAGCAGTTACTCCTCTCTTTCTGGAAACACCATATATTTT
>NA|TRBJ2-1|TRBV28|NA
CASSLLTRNEQFF
TGTGCCAGCAGTTTATTGACTCGCAATGAGCAGTTCTTC
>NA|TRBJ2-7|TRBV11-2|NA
CASSLGPGGTYEQYF
TGTGCCAGCAGCTTGGGCCCTGGCGGGACCTACGAGCAGTACTTC
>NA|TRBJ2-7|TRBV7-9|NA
CASSPMERSYEQYF
TGTGCCAGCAGCCCAATGGAACGGAGCTACGAGCAGTACTTC
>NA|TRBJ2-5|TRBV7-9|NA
CASSLRETFQETQYF
TGTGCCAGCAGTCTCCGGGAGACTTTCCAAGAGACCCAGTACTTC
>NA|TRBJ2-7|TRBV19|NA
CATRHGGAAAAYEQYF
TGTGCCACCCGCCACGGGGGAGCGGCGGCGGCCTACGAGCAGTACTTC